This TCR beta chain was profiled in a study of shared clonotypes between healthy human individuals. Study-level points and caveats: In contrast to clonotypes shared by all four donors, non-shared clonotypes had lower generation probabilities.

The CDR3 extends over 13 amino acids. Germline V gives CDR1 KGHSH, CDR2 LQKENI. Trimming left V 3 bases short and J 10 bases short, with 13 bases between. Details on this clone: The antigen is undetermined.

It was across several immunoSEQ plates that each subset's genomic DNA was evenly split. Some 30,000 T cell genomes, or about 200 ng DNA, went into the sorted-subset replicate PCRs. TCRdb's copy holds only in-frame clones and misses some; the assay was immunoSEQ multiplex PCR. The profile shows 2 million to 2.5 million clones, approximately 95% of them singletons. The CD4+ fraction was divided into a CD45RA+ naive subset and a CD45RA-negative memory subset. The V call is TRBV18, the J call TRBJ2-1; D is perhaps TRBD2 (6 bases). The receptor was derived from a man aged 18-30 years in good health. Some clones in this sample may be carry-over from other donors' samples. The sample comprised naive CD4+ T cells from PBMCs. Subset here: CD45RA+ positively selected. The CDR3 nucleotides read TGTGCCAGCTCACCCGAACTAGCTAAGGAGCAGTTCTTC. Amino acid sequence: CASSPELAKEQFF.